Reported below is one T cell receptor beta chain. This clone was recorded once. Its antigen is still unknown. Base qualities are not at hand, and no much larger clone is one base apart. These data are taken from a study of cytomegalovirus exposure and HLA in healthy donors (TCRdb year 2017). Background for the entire study: According to a later analysis, one platform produced both the approximately 110 validation repertoires and the approximately 660 repertoires of the first cohort. Besides the first cohort of under 700 subjects, a separate validation cohort made up of over 95 different subjects was used. The aim of the study was to test whether cataloging public T cell receptors could identify signatures of past pathogen exposure. The study combined high-throughput TCR immunosequencing, statistical association of individual TCRs with disease status, and machine learning to predict cytomegalovirus infection status.

Library prep was done by the immunoSEQ multiplex PCR assay. The source study handled its data this way. A statistical classification framework was developed to diagnose cytomegalovirus status using the catalog of TCR beta chain sequences. What TCRdb holds here is the immuneACCESS table cut down to in-frame rearrangements. Part of the clones is not present; checked against another copy, under half of the missing clones reflect an unresolved V gene, and the others are unexplained. For V, J and clone size, that table is used; D and trimming come from the DNA. The sample table lists tens of thousands of clones, roughly 94% of them with a count of one. Around 7% of the sample belongs to the ten largest clones. On the study overall, not on this receptor specifically: Subsequent analysis determined that TCRs grouped into clusters in the first cohort also showed a tendency toward co-occurrence across the 120 validation repertoires, and approximately 93% of cluster scores exceeded 0. A few of the identified cytomegalovirus-associated TCR beta chains were confirmed in vitro to be specific for cytomegalovirus antigens. Across donors, most TCR sequences were observed very rarely, whereas some public TCRs were present in many individuals. The study gave a list of more than 150 TCR beta chains associated with cytomegalovirus. The validation cohort had no HLA typing available for a later analysis, so co-occurrence within that cohort was assessed over all 120 or so repertoires. According to the authors, the approach could potentially be generalized to other disease states and immunological phenotypes. In both the original and validation cohorts, the classifier was reported to diagnose cytomegalovirus status with high specificity and sensitivity.

V is clipped by 0 bases and J by 7 bases, and the sequence between their germline boundaries is 8 bases long. CDR1 and CDR2 are read off the germline V gene as SGHRS and YFSETQ. Reading from cysteine to phenylalanine, the CDR3 counts 13 amino acids. The entry retains the CDR3 DNA only, 39 bases that are in frame from base 1. The donors were included in the validation cohort of some 120 subjects, a group kept apart from the roughly 670-subject first cohort. Recombination joined TRBV5-1 with TRBJ2-1, with the D gene not confidently named. The sequence came from a young woman in good health and CMV-seropositive. Sample: PBMCs. The CDR3 reads as follows: CASSLGPANEQFF. The DNA reads as follows: TGCGCCAGCAGCTTGGGTCCAGCGAATGAGCAGTTCTTC.